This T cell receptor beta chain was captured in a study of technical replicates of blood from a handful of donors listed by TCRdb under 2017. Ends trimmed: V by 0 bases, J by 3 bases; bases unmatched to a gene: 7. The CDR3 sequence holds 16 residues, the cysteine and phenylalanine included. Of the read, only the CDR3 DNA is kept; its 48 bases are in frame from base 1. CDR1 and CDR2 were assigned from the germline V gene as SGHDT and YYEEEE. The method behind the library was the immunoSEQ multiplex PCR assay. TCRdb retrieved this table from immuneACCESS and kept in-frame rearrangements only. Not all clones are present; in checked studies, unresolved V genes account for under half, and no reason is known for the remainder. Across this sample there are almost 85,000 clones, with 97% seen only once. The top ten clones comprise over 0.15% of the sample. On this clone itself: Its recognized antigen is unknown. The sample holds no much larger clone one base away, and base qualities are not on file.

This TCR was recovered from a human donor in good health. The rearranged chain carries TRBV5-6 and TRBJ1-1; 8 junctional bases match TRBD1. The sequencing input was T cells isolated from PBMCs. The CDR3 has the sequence CASSLARGRRDTEAFF. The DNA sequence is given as TGTGCCAGCAGCTTGGCCAGGGGGCGCCGAGACACTGAAGCTTTCTTT.